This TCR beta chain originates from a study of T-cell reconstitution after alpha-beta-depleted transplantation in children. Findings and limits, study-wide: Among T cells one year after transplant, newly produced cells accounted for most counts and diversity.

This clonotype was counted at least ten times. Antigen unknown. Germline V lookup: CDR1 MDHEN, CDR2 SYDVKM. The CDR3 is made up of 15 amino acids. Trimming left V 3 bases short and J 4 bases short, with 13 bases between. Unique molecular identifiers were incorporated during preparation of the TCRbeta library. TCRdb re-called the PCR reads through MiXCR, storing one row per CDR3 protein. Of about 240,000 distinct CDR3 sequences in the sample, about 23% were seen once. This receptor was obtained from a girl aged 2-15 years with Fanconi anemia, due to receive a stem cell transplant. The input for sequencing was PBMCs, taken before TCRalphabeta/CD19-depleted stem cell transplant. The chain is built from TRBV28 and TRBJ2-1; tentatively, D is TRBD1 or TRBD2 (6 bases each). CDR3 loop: CASSLRGAIYNEQFF. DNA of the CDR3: TGTGCCAGCAGTTTGAGGGGGGCGATTTACAATGAGCAGTTCTTC.